This entry features one TCR beta chain sequence. Its antigen is currently unknown. Germline and junction disagree at one end, which may indicate a read error. The data derive from a study of T cell responses to AZD1222 COVID-19 vaccine. CDR1 is SSHAT, CDR2 FNYEAQ, per germline (reference sequence). The CDR3 loop spans 13 amino acids. Clones were read by immunoSEQ multiplex PCR, and TCRdb kept only the in-frame ones, dropping some. The sample carries some 150,000 clones, about 94% recorded once. Findings of the study overall: Nearly half of spike-specific TCRs reportedly target variant regions that are unmutated in the B.1.351 and B.1.1.7 variants.

The receptor's source is an adult in good health. The chain uses TRBV7-7 and TRBJ1-1; D is unresolved. Sequenced here: peripheral blood, sampled on day 0 of AZD1222 vaccination. The CDR3 region has the DNA TGTGCTAGCAGCTTAGGGTTCAACACTGAAGCTTTCTTT. Amino acid sequence: CASSLGFNTEAFF.